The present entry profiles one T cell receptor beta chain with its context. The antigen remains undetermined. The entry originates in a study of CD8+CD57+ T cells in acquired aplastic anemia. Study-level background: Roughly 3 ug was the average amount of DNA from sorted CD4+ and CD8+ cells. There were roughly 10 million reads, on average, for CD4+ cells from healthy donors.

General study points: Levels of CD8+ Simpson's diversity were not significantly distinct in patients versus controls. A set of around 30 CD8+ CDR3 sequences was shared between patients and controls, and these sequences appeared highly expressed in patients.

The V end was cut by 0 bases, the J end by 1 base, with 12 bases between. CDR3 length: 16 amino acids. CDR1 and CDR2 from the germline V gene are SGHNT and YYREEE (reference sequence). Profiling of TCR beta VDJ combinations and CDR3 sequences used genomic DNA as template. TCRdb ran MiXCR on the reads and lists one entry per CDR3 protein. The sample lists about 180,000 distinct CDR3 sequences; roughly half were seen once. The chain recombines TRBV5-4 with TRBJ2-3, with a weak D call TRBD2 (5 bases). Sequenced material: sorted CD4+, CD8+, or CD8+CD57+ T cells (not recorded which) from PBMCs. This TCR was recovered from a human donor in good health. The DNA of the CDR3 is TGTGCCAGCAGCTTGGGGACTCCCCGAGGCACAGATACGCAGTATTTT. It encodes CASSLGTPRGTDTQYF.